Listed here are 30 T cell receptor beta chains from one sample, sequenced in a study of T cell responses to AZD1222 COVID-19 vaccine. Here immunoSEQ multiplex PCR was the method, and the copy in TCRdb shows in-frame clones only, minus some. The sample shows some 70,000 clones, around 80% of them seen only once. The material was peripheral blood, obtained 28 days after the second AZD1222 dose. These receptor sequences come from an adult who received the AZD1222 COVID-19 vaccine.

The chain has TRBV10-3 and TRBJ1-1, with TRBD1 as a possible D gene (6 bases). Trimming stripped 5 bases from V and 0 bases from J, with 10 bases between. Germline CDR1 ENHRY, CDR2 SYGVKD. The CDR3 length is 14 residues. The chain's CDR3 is CAISPGQLNTEAFF. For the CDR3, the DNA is TGTGCCATCAGTCCTGGACAGCTGAACACTGAAGCTTTCTTT.

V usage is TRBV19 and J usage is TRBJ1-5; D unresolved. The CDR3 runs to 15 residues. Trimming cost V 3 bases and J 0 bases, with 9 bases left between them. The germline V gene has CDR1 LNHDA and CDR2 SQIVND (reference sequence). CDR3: CASSIRVDSNQPQHF. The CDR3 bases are TGTGCCAGTAGTATTCGCGTGGATAGCAATCAGCCCCAGCATTTT.

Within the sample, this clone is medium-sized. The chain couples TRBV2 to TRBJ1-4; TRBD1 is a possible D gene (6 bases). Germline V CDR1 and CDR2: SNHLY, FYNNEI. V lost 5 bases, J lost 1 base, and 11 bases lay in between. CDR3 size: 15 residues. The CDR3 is CASSSLQGTNEKLFF. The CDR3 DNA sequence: TGTGCCAGCAGTAGTTTACAGGGAACTAATGAAAAACTGTTTTTT.

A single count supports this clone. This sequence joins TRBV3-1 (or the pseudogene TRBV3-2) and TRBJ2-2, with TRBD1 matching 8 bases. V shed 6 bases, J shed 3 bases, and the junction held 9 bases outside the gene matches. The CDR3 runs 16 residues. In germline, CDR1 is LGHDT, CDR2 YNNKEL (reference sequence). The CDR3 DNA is TGTGCCAGCAGTCTCGAAAGGACAGGGTACACCGGGGAGCTGTTTTTT. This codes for CASSLERTGYTGELFF.

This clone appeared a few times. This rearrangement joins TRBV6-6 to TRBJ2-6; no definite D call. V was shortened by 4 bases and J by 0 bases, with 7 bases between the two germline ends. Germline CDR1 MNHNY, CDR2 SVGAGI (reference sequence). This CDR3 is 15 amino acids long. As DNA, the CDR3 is TGTGCCAGCAGTTGGAGAGGCTCTGGGGCCAACGTCCTGACTTTC. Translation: CASSWRGSGANVLTF.

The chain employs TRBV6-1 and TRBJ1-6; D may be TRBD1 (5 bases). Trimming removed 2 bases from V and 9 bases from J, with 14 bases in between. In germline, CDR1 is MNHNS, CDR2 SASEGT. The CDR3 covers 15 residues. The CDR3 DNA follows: TGTGCCAGCAGTGAAATCGGGGCTAATATTTCACCCCTCCACTTT. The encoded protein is CASSEIGANISPLHF.

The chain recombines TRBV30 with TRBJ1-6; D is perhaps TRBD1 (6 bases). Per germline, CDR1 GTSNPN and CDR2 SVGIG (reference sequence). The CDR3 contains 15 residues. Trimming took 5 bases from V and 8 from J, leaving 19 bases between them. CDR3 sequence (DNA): TGTGCCTGGGAGGTGGGCGGGGGGCTGGATTCACCCCTCCACTTT. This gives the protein CAWEVGGGLDSPLHF.

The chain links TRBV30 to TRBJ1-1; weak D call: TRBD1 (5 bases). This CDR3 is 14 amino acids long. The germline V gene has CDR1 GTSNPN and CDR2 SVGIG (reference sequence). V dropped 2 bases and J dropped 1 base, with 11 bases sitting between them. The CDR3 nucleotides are TGTGCCTGGAGTCCAAGGGGTCAGAACACTGAAGCTTTCTTT. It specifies CAWSPRGQNTEAFF.

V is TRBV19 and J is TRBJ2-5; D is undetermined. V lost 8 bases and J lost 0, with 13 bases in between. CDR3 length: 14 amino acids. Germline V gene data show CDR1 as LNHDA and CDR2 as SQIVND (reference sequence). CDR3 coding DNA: TGTGCCAGTGCCTCCGGGCCGAACCAAGAGACCCAGTACTTC. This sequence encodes CASASGPNQETQYF.

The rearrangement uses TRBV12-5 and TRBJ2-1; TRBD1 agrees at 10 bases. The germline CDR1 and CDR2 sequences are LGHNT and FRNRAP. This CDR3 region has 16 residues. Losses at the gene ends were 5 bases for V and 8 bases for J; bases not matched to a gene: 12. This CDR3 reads CASGQPTWDRGYEQFF. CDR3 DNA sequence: TGTGCTAGTGGTCAACCGACGTGGGACAGGGGCTATGAGCAGTTCTTC. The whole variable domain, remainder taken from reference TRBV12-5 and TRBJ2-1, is DARVTQTPRHKVTEMGQEVTMRCQPILGHNTVFWYRQTMMQGLELLAYFRNRAPLDDSGMPKDRFSAEMPDATLATLKIQPSEPRDSAVYFCASGQPTWDRGYEQFFGPGTRLTVL.

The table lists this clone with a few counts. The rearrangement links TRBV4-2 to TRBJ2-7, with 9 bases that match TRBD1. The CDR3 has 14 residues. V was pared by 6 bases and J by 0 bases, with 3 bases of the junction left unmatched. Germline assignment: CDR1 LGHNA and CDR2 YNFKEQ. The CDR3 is CASSPDRGSYEQYF. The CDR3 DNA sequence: TGTGCCAGCAGTCCGGACAGGGGCTCCTACGAGCAGTACTTC.

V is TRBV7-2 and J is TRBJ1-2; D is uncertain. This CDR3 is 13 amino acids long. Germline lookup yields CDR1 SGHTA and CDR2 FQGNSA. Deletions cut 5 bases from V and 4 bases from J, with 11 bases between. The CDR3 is CASSPLIAYGYTF. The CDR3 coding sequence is TGTGCCAGCAGCCCTCTCATCGCCTATGGCTACACCTTC.

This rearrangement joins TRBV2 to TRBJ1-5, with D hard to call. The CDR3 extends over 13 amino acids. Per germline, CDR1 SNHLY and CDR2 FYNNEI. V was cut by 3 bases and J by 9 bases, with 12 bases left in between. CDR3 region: CASSEWRARPQHF. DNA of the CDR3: TGTGCCAGCAGTGAGTGGAGGGCAAGGCCCCAGCATTTT.

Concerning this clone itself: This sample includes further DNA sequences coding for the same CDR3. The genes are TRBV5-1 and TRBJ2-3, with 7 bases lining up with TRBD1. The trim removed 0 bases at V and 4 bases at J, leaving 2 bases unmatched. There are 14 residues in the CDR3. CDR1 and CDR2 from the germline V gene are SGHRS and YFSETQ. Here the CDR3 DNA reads TGCGCCAGCAGCTTGGGGCAGGGGGCAGATACGCAGTATTTT. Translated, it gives CASSLGQGADTQYF.

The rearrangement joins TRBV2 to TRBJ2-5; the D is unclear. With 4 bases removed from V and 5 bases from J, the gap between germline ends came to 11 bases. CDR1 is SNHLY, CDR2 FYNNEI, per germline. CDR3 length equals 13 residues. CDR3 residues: CASSAGNLETQYF. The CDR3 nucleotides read TGTGCCAGCAGTGCGGGCAATTTGGAGACCCAGTACTTC.

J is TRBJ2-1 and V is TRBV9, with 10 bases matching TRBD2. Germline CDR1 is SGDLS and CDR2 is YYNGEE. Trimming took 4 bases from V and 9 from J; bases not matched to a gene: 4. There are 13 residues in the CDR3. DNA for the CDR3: TGTGCCAGCAGCACCCGACTAGCGGGTGAGCAGTTCTTC. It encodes CASSTRLAGEQFF.

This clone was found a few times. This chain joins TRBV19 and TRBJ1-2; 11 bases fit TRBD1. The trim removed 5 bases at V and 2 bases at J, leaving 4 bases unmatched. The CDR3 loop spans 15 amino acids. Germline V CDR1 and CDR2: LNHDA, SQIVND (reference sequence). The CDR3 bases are TGTGCCAGTAGTCGGACAGGGGGCCCCAACTATGGCTACACCTTC. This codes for CASSRTGGPNYGYTF.

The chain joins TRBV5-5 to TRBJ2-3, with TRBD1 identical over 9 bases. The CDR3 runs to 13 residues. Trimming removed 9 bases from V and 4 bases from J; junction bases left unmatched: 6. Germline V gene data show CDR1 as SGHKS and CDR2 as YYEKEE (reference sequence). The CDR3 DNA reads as TGTGCCACAAGACAGGGGGGCTCAGATACGCAGTATTTT. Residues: CATRQGGSDTQYF.

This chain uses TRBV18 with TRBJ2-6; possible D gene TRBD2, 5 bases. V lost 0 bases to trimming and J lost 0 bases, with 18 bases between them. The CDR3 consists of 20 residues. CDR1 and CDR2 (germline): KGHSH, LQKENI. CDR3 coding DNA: TGTGCCAGCTCACCACCGAGGGTAAGGGTCGGCGGCTCTGGGGCCAACGTCCTGACTTTC. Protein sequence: CASSPPRVRVGGSGANVLTF.

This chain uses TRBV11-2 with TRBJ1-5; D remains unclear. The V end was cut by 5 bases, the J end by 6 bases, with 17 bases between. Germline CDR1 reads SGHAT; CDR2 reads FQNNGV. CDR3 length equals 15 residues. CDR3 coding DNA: TGTGCCAGCAGCCCGGATCTAATGGGGAGTCAGCCCCAGCATTTT. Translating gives CASSPDLMGSQPQHF.

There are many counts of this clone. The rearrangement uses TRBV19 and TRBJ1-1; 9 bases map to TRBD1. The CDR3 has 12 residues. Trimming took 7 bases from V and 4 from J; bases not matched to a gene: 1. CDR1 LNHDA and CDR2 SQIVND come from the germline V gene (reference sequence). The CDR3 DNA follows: TGTGCCAGTAAGACAGGGGGCACTGAAGCTTTCTTT. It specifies CASKTGGTEAFF. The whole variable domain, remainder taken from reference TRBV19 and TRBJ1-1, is DGGITQSPKYLFRKEGQNVTLSCEQNLNHDAMYWYRQDPGQGLRLIYYSQIVNDFQKGDIAEGYSVSREKKESFPLTVTSAQKNPTAFYLCASKTGGTEAFFGQGTRLTVV.

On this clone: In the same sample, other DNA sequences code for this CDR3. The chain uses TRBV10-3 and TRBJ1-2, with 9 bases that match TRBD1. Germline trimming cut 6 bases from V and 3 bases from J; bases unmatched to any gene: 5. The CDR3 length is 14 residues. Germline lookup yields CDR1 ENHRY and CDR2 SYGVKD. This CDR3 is CAIRGGQGDYGYTF. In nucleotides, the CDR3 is TGTGCCATCAGGGGGGGACAGGGAGACTATGGCTACACCTTC.

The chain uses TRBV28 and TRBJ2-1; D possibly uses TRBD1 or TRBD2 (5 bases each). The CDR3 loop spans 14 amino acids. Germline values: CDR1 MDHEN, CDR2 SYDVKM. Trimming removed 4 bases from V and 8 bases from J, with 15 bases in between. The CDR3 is CASSSGAPAHEQFF. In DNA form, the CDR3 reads TGTGCCAGCAGTTCCGGGGCCCCGGCACATGAGCAGTTCTTC.

The CDR3 DNA sequence: TGTGCCAGCAGCTTCTGGCCAGGGGCAGGGGCGGGAAAACTGTTTTTT. It translates to CASSFWPGAGAGKLFF. The rearrangement joins TRBV7-9 to TRBJ1-4, with D maybe TRBD1 (6 bases). Germline CDR1 is SEHNR and CDR2 is FQNEAQ (reference sequence). V was cut by 3 bases and J by 10 bases, with 21 bases left in between. This CDR3 has 16 amino acids.

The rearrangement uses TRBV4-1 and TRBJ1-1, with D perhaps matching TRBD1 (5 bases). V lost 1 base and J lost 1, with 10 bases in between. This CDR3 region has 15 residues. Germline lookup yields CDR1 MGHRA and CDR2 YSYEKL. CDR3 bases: TGCGCCAGCAGCCAAGTTCAGGGACGGAACACTGAAGCTTTCTTT. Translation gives CASSQVQGRNTEAFF.

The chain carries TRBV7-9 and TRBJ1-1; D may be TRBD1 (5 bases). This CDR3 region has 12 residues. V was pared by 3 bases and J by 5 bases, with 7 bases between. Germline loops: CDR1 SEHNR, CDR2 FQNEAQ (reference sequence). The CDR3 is CASSFEGTEAFF. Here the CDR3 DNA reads TGTGCCAGCAGCTTTGAGGGGACTGAAGCTTTCTTT.

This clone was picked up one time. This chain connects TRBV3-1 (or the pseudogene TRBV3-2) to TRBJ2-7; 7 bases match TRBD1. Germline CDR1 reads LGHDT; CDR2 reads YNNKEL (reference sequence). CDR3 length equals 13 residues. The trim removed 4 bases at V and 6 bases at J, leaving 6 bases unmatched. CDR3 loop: CASSPTGYGEQYF. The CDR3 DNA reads TGTGCCAGCAGCCCGACAGGGTACGGCGAGCAGTACTTC.

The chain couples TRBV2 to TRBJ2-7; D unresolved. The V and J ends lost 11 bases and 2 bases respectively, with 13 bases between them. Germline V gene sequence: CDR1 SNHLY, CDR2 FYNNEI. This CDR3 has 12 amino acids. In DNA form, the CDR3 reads TGTGCCTGCGGTGGCTCCACCTACGAGCAGTACTTC. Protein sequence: CACGGSTYEQYF.

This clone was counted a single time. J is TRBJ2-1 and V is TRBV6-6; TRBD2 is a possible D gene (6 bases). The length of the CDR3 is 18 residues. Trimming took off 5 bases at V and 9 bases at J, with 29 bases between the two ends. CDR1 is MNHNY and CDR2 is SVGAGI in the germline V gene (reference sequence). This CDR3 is CASSPKVGGAGALSEQFF. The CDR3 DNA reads TGTGCCAGCAGTCCCAAAGTGGGTGGAGCGGGCGCATTATCTGAGCAGTTCTTC.

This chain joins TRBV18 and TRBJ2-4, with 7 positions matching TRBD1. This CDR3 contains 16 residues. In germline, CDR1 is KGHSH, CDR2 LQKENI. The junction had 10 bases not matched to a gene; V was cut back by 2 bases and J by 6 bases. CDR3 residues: CASSPAVGGTGNIQYF. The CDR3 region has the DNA TGTGCCAGCTCACCAGCGGTAGGGGGCACGGGAAACATTCAGTACTTC.